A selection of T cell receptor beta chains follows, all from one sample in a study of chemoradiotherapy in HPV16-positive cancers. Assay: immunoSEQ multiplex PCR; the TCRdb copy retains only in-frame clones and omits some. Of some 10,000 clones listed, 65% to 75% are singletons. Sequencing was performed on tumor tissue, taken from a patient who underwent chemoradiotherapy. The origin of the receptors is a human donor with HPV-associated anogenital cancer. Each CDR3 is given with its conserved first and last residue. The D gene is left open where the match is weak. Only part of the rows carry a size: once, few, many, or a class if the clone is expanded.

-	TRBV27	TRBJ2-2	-	TGTGCCAGCAGATGGACCGGAGGAACCGGGGAGCTGTTTTTT	CASRWTGGTGELFF
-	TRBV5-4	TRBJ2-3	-	TGTGCCAGCAGCTTCGGCACAGATACGCAGTATTTT	CASSFGTDTQYF
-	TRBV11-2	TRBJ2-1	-	TGTGCCAGCAGCTTGGAGGTTCACAATGAGCAGTTCTTC	CASSLEVHNEQFF
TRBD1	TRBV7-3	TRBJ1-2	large	TGTGCCAGCAGCCCCGGGACAGGGAGTGGGTCGGGAGGCTACACCTTC	CASSPGTGSGSGGYTF
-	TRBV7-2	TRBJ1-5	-	TGTGCCAGCAGTCAGAGGGTTGTTCAGCCCCAGCATTTT	CASSQRVVQPQHF
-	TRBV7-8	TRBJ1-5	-	TGTGCCAGCAGCGCACTACAGGGTCCTAGCCAGCCCCAGCATTTT	CASSALQGPSQPQHF
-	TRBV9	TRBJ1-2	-	TGTGCCAGCAGCCCGACGCTTCAGGAGTGGGGCTACACCTTC	CASSPTLQEWGYTF
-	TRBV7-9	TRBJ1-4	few	TGTGCCAGCAGCTTAGCAGGGGCAGGGATGGGTGAAAAACTGTTTTTT	CASSLAGAGMGEKLFF
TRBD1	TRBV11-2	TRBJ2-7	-	TGTGCCAGCAGCCGGACAGGGGGCTGGGTCGAGCAGTACTTC	CASSRTGGWVEQYF
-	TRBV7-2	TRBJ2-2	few	TGTGCCAGCAGCCAATCCCGGGACGGGTCCGGGGAGCTGTTTTTT	CASSQSRDGSGELFF
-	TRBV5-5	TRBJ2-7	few	TGTGCCAGCAGCTTGTGGGGAGGACAGTCCTACGAGCAGTACTTC	CASSLWGGQSYEQYF
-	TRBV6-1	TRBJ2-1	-	TGTGCCAGCAGTGAATCTTGGGGGACTGAGCAGTTCTTC	CASSESWGTEQFF
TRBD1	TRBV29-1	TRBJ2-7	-	TGCAGCGCTGCCGTGGACAGGGAATCCTACGAGCAGTACTTC	CSAAVDRESYEQYF
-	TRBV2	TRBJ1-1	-	TGTGCCAGCAGGGTAACTAGGAACACTGAAGCTTTCTTT	CASRVTRNTEAFF
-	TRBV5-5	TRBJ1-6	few	TGTGCCAGCAGCCACGGGGGGCGCGAAGATTCACCCCTCCACTTT	CASSHGGREDSPLHF
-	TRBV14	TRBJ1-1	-	TGTGCCAGCAGCCAAGCGGGGAGGGGGTGGGCTGAAGCTTTCTTT	CASSQAGRGWAEAFF
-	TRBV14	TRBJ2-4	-	TGTGCCAGCAGCCGGGGGACGAACATTCAGTACTTC	CASSRGTNIQYF
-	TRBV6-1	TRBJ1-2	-	TGTGCCAGCTGGTTCCGGGACCTAAGAGGCTACACCTTC	CASWFRDLRGYTF
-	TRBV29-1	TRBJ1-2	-	TGCAGCGTTGAAACCCGGGACGGGGGACAAGCTAACTATGGCTACACCTTC	CSVETRDGGQANYGYTF
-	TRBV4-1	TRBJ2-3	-	TGCGCCAGCAGCCAAGGGGACGGGGGAAGCACAGATACGCAGTATTTT	CASSQGDGGSTDTQYF
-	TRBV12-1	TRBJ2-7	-	TGTGCCAGGGGGAGAGACAAAAGATACGAGCAGTACTTC	CARGRDKRYEQYF
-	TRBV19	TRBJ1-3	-	TGTGCCAGTAGGTCGGGGAGCTCTGGAAACACCATATATTTT	CASRSGSSGNTIYF
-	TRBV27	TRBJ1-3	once	TGTGCCAGCAGTTTAGACAGTTATGGAAACACCATATATTTT	CASSLDSYGNTIYF
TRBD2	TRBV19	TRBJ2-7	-	TGTGCCAGTAGTAGCCAGGGACTAGCGGGCTCCTACGAGCAGTACTTC	CASSSQGLAGSYEQYF
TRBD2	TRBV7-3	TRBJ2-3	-	TGTGCCAGCAGCTTGGGCGCGGGGGGGATCACAGATACGCAGTATTTT	CASSLGAGGITDTQYF
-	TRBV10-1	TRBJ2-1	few	TGCGCCAGCAGTGGGGTTGGGGCGGCTGAGCAGTTCTTC	CASSGVGAAEQFF
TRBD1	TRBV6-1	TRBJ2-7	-	TGTGCCAGCCGGGCGGGACAGGGATCGTCCGAGCAGTACTTC	CASRAGQGSSEQYF
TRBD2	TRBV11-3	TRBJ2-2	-	TGTGCCAGCAGCTTGAGGGAGGGTACCGGGGAGCTGTTTTTT	CASSLREGTGELFF
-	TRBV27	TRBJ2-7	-	TGTGCCAGCAGTTTTCGTGGGGTTGGGGAGCAGTACTTC	CASSFRGVGEQYF
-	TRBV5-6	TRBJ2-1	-	TGTGCCAGCAGCTTCAGGGAAGGCTTCAATGAGCAGTTCTTC	CASSFREGFNEQFF
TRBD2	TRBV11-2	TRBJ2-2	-	TGTGCCAGCAGTCTTCATAGCGGGAGGACAACCGGGGAGCTGTTTTTT	CASSLHSGRTTGELFF
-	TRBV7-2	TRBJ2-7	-	TGTGCCAGCAGCCCCGGCGGGGCTAGACCCTACGAGCAGTACTTC	CASSPGGARPYEQYF
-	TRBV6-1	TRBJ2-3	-	TGTGCCAGCAGTGAAGGGCTGGACAGTTCAGATACGCAGTATTTT	CASSEGLDSSDTQYF
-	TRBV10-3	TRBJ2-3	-	TGTGCCATCAATGCGGGAACGCCAGATACGCAGTATTTT	CAINAGTPDTQYF
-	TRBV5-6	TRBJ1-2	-	TGTGCCAGCAGCTTGGGGTATCGTGGCTACACCTTC	CASSLGYRGYTF
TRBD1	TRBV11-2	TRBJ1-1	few	TGTGCCAGCAGCTTAGACAGGGGGCAGGAGTACACTGAAGCTTTCTTT	CASSLDRGQEYTEAFF
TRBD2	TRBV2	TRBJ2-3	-	TGTGCCAGCAGTAAGCTAGCGGGTAGCACAGATACGCAGTATTTT	CASSKLAGSTDTQYF
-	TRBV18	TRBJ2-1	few	TGTGCCAGCTCACTCGGAAGCCCAGGATACAATGAGCAGTTCTTC	CASSLGSPGYNEQFF
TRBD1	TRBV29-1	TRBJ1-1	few	TGCAGCGTCTCCGACCCAACAGGGGACACTGAAGCTTTCTTT	CSVSDPTGDTEAFF
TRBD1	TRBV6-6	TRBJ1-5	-	TGTGCCAGCAGATCCCGCGGACAGGGAAGCAATCAGCCCCAGCATTTT	CASRSRGQGSNQPQHF
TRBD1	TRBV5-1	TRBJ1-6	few	TGCGCCAGCAGCCCGACAGGGTCTTCACCCCTCCACTTT	CASSPTGSSPLHF
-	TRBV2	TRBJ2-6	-	TGTGCCAGCAGTGCAGTCATTCTCACTGGGGCCAACGTCCTGACTTTC	CASSAVILTGANVLTF
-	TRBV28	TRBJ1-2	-	TGTGCCAGCAGTAAAGGGGGGCATAACACCTTC	CASSKGGHNTF
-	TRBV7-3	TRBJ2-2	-	TGTGCCAGCAGCTTAACTAGGGCGGCGGCCGGGGAGCTGTTTTTT	CASSLTRAAAGELFF
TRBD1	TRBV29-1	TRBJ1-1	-	TGCAGCGTTGTACAGGGGGCTGGCACTGAAGCTTTCTTT	CSVVQGAGTEAFF
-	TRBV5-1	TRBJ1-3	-	TGCGCCAGCCACCACAGGGGAAACACCATATATTTT	CASHHRGNTIYF
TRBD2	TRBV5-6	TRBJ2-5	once	TGTGCCAGCAGCTTGGGTGGGGCTAGCGGGCAAGAGACCCAGTACTTC	CASSLGGASGQETQYF
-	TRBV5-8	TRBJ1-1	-	TGTGCCAGCAGCCACCAGACAGGCGAAGCTTTCTTT	CASSHQTGEAFF